This section outlines one TCR beta chain sequence together with its context. The data were taken from a study of blood T cell repertoires in COVID-19. Looking at the study overall: Specimens from acute and convalescent COVID-19 originated in the United States, Italy and Spain. PBMCs, B-cell-depleted T cells, or T cells were the source of the cDNA or gDNA that made up the material.

CDR1 SGHAT and CDR2 FQNNGV come from the germline V gene. The CDR3 runs 15 residues. Trimming at V came to 4 bases and at J to 1 base, leaving 3 bases not matched to a gene. In the authors' workflow: By means of reference gene primer amplification, nucleated cell counts were estimated. Method: immunoSEQ multiplex PCR; TCRdb's copy keeps in-frame clones and lacks some. The D gene and trimming were derived from the DNA, and the V and J assignments and clone size from that table. The sample has some 51,000 clones, 80% to 95% seen once. This clonotype was sampled from a man in his fifties with acute or convalescent COVID-19. The chain joins TRBV11-2 to TRBJ2-2; 7 bases fit TRBD1. Input material: peripheral blood. CDR3 DNA: TGTGCCAGCAGCTCCCGGGACAGGAACACCGGGGAGCTGTTTTTT. Translating gives CASSSRDRNTGELFF.